This T cell receptor beta chain derives from a study of neurological immune-mediated disorders. This clonotype was counted ten times or more. Its matching antigen is unknown. Time point: longitudinal time-point 2. V was shortened by 0 bases and J by 4 bases, with 9 bases between the two germline ends. Germline values: CDR1 MGHRA, CDR2 YSYEKL. The CDR3 has 15 residues. TCRdb independently ran MiXCR on the 5' RACE reads; one entry per CDR3 protein. The repertoire holds around 90,000 distinct CDR3 sequences, 13% seen once, with roughly 4.8% in the top ten. Study-level findings and limits: Across subjects, expanded clones had no CDR3 amino acid sequences in common, pointing to private repertoires in all groups.

This sequence originates from a female donor with HTLV-1-associated myelopathy (HAM/TSP). This chain joins TRBV4-1 and TRBJ2-2; D not resolved. Source material: PBMCs. The CDR3 DNA follows: TGCGCCAGCAGCCAAGATCGGCTAAGCACCGGGGAGCTGTTTTTT. Amino acids: CASSQDRLSTGELFF.